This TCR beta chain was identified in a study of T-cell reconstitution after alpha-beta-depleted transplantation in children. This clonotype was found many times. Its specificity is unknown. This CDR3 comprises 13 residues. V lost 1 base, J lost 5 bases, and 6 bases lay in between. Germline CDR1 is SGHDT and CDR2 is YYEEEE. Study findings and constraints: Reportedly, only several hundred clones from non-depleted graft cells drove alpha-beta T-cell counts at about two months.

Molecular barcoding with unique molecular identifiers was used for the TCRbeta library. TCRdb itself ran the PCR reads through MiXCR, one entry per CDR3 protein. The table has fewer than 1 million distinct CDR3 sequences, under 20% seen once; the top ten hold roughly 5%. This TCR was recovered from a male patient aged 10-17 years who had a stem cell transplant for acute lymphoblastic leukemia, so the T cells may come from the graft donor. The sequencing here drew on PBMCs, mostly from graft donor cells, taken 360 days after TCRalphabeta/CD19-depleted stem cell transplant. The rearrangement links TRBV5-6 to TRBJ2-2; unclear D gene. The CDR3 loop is CASSLWRTGELFF. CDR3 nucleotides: TGTGCCAGCAGCTTGTGGCGTACCGGGGAGCTGTTTTTT. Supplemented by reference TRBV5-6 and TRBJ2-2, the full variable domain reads DAGVTQSPTHLIKTRGQQVTLRCSPKSGHDTVSWYQQALGQGPQFIFQYYEEEERQRGNFPDRFSGHQFPNYSSELNVNALLLGDSALYLCASSLWRTGELFFGEGSRLTVL.